A selection of T cell receptor beta chains follows, all from one sample in a study of CD8 T cells in ankylosing spondylitis. TCRdb redid the calling of the 5' RACE reads with MiXCR, one entry per CDR3 protein. The table has 190,000 or so distinct CDR3 sequences, about 13% seen once. The sequencing input was blood, either unsorted or a sorted T cell fraction (not recorded which). Receptor source: a male donor with ankylosing spondylitis or in good health (not recorded which). Both conserved end residues are part of each CDR3. The order of the fields is CDR3 protein, J gene, V gene, clone size. Rows give clone size only sometimes, using once, few, many, or a class for an expanded clone.

cdr3_aa: CASIRRDRYYEQYF; j_call: TRBJ2-7; v_call: TRBV5-6; clone_size: few
cdr3_aa: CASGSPLGIQETQYF; j_call: TRBJ2-5; v_call: TRBV12-5; clone_size: once
cdr3_aa: CASSYSGGFYEQFF; j_call: TRBJ2-1; v_call: TRBV6-5; clone_size: .
cdr3_aa: CASSVPENTEAFF; j_call: TRBJ1-1; v_call: TRBV9; clone_size: few
cdr3_aa: CASSQGQGFNEQYF; j_call: TRBJ2-7; v_call: TRBV4-1; clone_size: .
cdr3_aa: CSVPGTGGLGYTF; j_call: TRBJ1-2; v_call: TRBV29-1; clone_size: many
cdr3_aa: CASSPLPLAYEQYF; j_call: TRBJ2-7; v_call: TRBV4-2; clone_size: .
cdr3_aa: CASGGNGNTIYF; j_call: TRBJ1-3; v_call: TRBV3-1; clone_size: .
cdr3_aa: CASSLLAGGPREGNTGELFF; j_call: TRBJ2-2; v_call: TRBV6-2/TRBV6-3; clone_size: few
cdr3_aa: CASSQGSRVDYGYTF; j_call: TRBJ1-2; v_call: TRBV4-1; clone_size: .
cdr3_aa: CSARLANEQFF; j_call: TRBJ2-1; v_call: TRBV20-1; clone_size: few
cdr3_aa: CASSPATGRETQYF; j_call: TRBJ2-5; v_call: TRBV6-1; clone_size: few
cdr3_aa: CASSRNSYEQYF; j_call: TRBJ2-7; v_call: TRBV27; clone_size: many
cdr3_aa: CAWGELQPQHF; j_call: TRBJ1-5; v_call: TRBV30; clone_size: few
cdr3_aa: CASSPATSGLTDTQYF; j_call: TRBJ2-3; v_call: TRBV7-2; clone_size: .
cdr3_aa: CASSQGTGNIAQYF; j_call: TRBJ2-3; v_call: TRBV5-1; clone_size: .
cdr3_aa: CASSLGSLEQYF; j_call: TRBJ2-7; v_call: TRBV7-2; clone_size: few
cdr3_aa: CASSQEWGSGYGYTF; j_call: TRBJ1-2; v_call: TRBV4-1; clone_size: many
cdr3_aa: CSARSGQQETQYF; j_call: TRBJ2-5; v_call: TRBV20-1; clone_size: few
cdr3_aa: CASSPRVGDNEKLFF; j_call: TRBJ1-4; v_call: TRBV7-9; clone_size: few
cdr3_aa: CASSTTGNEQFF; j_call: TRBJ2-1; v_call: TRBV27; clone_size: few
cdr3_aa: CASSLKHEQFF; j_call: TRBJ2-1; v_call: TRBV12-3/TRBV12-4; clone_size: many
cdr3_aa: CASSQDTTSGGIHEQYF; j_call: TRBJ2-7; v_call: TRBV4-2; clone_size: many
cdr3_aa: CASSFVLAQGSDTQYF; j_call: TRBJ2-3; v_call: TRBV27; clone_size: many
cdr3_aa: CASSQDLGWEQFF; j_call: TRBJ2-1; v_call: TRBV3-1; clone_size: few
cdr3_aa: CASSQGGESSYNSPLHF; j_call: TRBJ1-6; v_call: TRBV4-1; clone_size: .
cdr3_aa: CASSLRSGPSSWLFF; j_call: TRBJ1-4; v_call: TRBV7-9; clone_size: .
cdr3_aa: CASSRTGTSGTETQYF; j_call: TRBJ2-5; v_call: TRBV11-2; clone_size: few
cdr3_aa: CASASHEQYF; j_call: TRBJ2-7; v_call: TRBV2; clone_size: .
cdr3_aa: CASSVSGTPYNEQFF; j_call: TRBJ2-1; v_call: TRBV9; clone_size: .
cdr3_aa: CASTAQVGGYTF; j_call: TRBJ1-2; v_call: TRBV2; clone_size: .
cdr3_aa: CASSEGLQISYEQYF; j_call: TRBJ2-7; v_call: TRBV6-1; clone_size: few
cdr3_aa: CASSQVLTSGRDPYEQYF; j_call: TRBJ2-7; v_call: TRBV4-2; clone_size: few
cdr3_aa: CASSLFAGGVDTQYF; j_call: TRBJ2-3; v_call: TRBV12-3/TRBV12-4; clone_size: .
cdr3_aa: CSARPVWERTLYEQYF; j_call: TRBJ2-7; v_call: TRBV20-1; clone_size: few